This TCR beta chain was identified in a study of cytomegalovirus exposure and HLA in healthy donors. General study results and limits: A missense variant in DCLRE1C was later tied to TCR beta V- and J-gene trimming.

With V trimmed by 4 bases and J by 4 bases, 9 bases remained unmatched. This CDR3 spans 16 amino acids. The PCR made use of 60 Vbeta and 13 Jbeta primers. TCRdb's table, derived via immunoSEQ multiplex PCR, lists solely in-frame clones and lacks some. This repertoire shows under 200,000 clones, more than 60% found once; its top ten account for 4.9%. Turning to this clone: Its antigen remains unknown.

This TCR was recovered from a male donor in good health and CMV-seronegative. The genes are TRBV23-1 and TRBJ2-5, with TRBD1 matching 10 bases. TRBV23-1 carries the ORF label, with uncertain function. The sequencing input was PBMCs. CDR3 bases: TGCGCCAGCAGTCGTAGGTTGGACAGGGGGAGAGAGACCCAGTACTTC. Amino acid sequence: CASSRRLDRGRETQYF.